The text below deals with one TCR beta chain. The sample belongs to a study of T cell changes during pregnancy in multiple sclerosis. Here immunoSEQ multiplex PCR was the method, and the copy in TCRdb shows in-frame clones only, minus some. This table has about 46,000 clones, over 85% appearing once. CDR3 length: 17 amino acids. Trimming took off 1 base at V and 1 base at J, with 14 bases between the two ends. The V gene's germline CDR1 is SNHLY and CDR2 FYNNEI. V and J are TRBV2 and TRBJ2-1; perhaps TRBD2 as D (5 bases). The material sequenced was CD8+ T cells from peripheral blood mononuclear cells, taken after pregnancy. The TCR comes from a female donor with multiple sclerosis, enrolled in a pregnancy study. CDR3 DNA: TGTGCCAGCAGTGAAGTCGGGGTAGCGCCTTCCTACAATGAGCAGTTCTTC. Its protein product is CASSEVGVAPSYNEQFF. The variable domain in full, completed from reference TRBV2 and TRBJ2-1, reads EPEVTQTPSHQVTQMGQEVILRCVPISNHLYFYWYRQILGQKVEFLVSFYNNEISEKSEIFDDQFSVERPDGSNFTLKIRSTKLEDSAMYFCASSEVGVAPSYNEQFFGPGTRLTVL.